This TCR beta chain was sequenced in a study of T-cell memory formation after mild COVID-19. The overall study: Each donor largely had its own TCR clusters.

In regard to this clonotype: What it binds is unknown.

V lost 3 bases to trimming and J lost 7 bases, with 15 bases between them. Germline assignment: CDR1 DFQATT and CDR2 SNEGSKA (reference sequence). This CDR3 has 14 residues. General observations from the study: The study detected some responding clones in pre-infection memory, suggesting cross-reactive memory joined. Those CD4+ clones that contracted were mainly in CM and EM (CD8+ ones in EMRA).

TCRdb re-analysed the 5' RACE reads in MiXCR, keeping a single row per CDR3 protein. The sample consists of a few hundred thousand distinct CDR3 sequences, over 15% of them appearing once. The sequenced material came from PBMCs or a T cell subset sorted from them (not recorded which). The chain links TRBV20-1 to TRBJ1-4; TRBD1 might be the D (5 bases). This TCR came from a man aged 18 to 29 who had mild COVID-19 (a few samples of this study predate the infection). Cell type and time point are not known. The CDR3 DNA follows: TGCAGTGCTAGTTCGCAGGGAGCGGTTGAAAAACTGTTTTTT. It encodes CSASSQGAVEKLFF.